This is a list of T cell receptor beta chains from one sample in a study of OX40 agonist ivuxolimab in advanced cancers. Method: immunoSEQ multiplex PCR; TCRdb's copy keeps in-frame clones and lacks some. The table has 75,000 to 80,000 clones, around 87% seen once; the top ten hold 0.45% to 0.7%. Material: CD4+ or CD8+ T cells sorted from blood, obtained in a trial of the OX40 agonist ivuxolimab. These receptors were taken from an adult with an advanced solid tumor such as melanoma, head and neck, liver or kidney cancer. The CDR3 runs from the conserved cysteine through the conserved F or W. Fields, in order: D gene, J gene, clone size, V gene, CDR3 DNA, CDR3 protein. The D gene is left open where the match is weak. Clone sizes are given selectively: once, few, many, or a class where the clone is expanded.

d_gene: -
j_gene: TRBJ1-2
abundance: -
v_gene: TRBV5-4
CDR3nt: TGTGCCAGCAGCTTCACTTCAGGGATTGGCTACACCTTC
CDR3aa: CASSFTSGIGYTF

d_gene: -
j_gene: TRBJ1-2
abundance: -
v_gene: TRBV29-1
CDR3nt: TGCAGCGTTGACAGGTTATTTGGTGGCTACACCTTC
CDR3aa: CSVDRLFGGYTF

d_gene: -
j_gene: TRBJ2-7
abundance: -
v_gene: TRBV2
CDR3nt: TGTGCCAGCGAGAGGGACGAGCAGTACTTC
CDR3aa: CASERDEQYF

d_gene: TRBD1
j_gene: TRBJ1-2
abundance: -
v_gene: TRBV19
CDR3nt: TGTGCCAGCTCCCGGCAGGGGGTGGTAAACACCTTC
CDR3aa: CASSRQGVVNTF

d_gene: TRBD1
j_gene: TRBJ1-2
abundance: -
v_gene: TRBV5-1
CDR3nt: TGCGCCAGCTCGAGCCGGACAGGCACGTATGGCTACACCTTC
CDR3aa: CASSSRTGTYGYTF

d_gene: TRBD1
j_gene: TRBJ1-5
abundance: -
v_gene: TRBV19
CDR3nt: TGTGCCAGTACTCCTGACGACAGGGGGCTTCAGCCCCAGCATTTT
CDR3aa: CASTPDDRGLQPQHF

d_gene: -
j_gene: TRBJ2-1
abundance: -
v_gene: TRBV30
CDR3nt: TGTGCCTGGAACCAGCGGGCGCACAATGAGCAGTTCTTC
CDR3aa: CAWNQRAHNEQFF

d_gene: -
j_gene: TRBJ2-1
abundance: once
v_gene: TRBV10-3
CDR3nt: TGTGCCATCAGTGAGTCGTCCGGAAGGGACAATGAGCAGTTCTTC
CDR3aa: CAISESSGRDNEQFF

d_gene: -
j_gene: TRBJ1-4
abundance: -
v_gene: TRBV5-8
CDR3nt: TGTGCCAGCAGCTTGGGACAGGAAGCAACTAATGAAAAACTGTTTTTT
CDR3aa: CASSLGQEATNEKLFF

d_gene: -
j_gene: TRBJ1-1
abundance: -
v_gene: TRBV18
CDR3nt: TGTGCCAGCTCACCTTCTTTGGGACACCAGAACACTGAAGCTTTCTTT
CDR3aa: CASSPSLGHQNTEAFF

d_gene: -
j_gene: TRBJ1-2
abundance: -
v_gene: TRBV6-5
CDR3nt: TGTGCCAGCAGTTACGGGGCCGGGGTAACCTATGGCTACACCTTC
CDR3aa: CASSYGAGVTYGYTF

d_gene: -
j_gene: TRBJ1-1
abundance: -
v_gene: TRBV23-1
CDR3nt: TGCGCCAGCAGTCAAGGAGGCAGGACGAACACTGAAGCTTTCTTT
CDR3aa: CASSQGGRTNTEAFF

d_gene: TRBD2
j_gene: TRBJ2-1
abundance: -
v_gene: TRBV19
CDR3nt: TGTGCCAGTAGTGGAGGCCCGGGCGCGGGGGGGCTCGTTGAGCAGTTCTTC
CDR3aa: CASSGGPGAGGLVEQFF

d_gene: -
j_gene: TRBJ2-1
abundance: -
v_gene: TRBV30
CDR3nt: TGTGCCTGGAGTGGGGTGGATGAGCAGTTCTTC
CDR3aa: CAWSGVDEQFF

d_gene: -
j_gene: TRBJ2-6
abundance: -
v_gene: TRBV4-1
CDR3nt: TGCGCCAGCAGCCAAGAAAAAGACTTGCGGGGACCTGGGGCCAACGTCCTGACTTTC
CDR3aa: CASSQEKDLRGPGANVLTF

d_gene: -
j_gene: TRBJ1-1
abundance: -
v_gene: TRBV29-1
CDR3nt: TGCAGCGTTGAGGGGGGGGAGTTCTTT
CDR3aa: CSVEGGEFF

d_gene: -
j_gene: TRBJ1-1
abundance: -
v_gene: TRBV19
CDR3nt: TGTGCCAGTAGAATGTTTGCGGAGAACACTGAAGCTTTCTTT
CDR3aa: CASRMFAENTEAFF

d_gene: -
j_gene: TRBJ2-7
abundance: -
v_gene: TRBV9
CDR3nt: TGTGCCAGCAGCCCAGGGAGTCCCAACGAGCAGTACTTC
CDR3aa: CASSPGSPNEQYF

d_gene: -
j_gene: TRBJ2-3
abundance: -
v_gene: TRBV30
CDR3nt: TGTGCCTGGAGCGAAGGGCGGCACACAGATACGCAGTATTTT
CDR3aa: CAWSEGRHTDTQYF

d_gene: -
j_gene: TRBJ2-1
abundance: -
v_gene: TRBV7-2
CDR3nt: TGTGCCAGCAGCTTAGAGACAGGAAACAATGAGCAGTTCTTC
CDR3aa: CASSLETGNNEQFF

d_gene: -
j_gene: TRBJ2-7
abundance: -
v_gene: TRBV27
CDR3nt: TGTGCCAGCATACTCGCGTGTGCGTGCTACGAGCAGTACTTC
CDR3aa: CASILACACYEQYF

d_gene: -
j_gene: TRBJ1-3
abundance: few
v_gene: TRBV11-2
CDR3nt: TGTGCCAGCAGCTTAGTTGGGCAGGCGGGAGGATTTGGAAACACCATATATTTT
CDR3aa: CASSLVGQAGGFGNTIYF

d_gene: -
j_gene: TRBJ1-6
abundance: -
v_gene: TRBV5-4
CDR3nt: TGTGCCAGCACTCGCCTAGGAGATTCACCCCTCCACTTT
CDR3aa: CASTRLGDSPLHF

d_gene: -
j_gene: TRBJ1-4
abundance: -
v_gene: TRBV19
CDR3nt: TGTGCCAGTAGTATGGCGGACGAAAAACTGTTTTTT
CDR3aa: CASSMADEKLFF

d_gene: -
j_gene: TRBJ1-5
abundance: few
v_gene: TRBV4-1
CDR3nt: TGCGCCAGCAGCCAAGACCTAAATCAGCCCCAGCATTTT
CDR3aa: CASSQDLNQPQHF

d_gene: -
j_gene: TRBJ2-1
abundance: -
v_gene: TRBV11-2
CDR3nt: TGTGCCAGCAGCTTAGATGGAGGGTTGGCCAATGAGCAGTTCTTC
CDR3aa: CASSLDGGLANEQFF

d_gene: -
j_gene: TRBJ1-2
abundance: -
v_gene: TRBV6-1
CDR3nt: TGTGCCAGCAGTCCTGTCGGGGACTATGGCTACACCTTC
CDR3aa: CASSPVGDYGYTF

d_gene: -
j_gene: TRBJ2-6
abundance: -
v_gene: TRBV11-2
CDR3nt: TGTGCCAGCAGCTTACACCCCGGGGCCAACGTCCTGACTTTC
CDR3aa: CASSLHPGANVLTF

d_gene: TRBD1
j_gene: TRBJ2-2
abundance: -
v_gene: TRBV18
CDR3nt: TGTGCCAGCTCACAGCGACAGGGAGACACCGGGGAGCTGTTTTTT
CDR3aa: CASSQRQGDTGELFF